The 4 T cell receptor beta chains below come from one sample, sequenced in a study of cytomegalovirus exposure and HLA in healthy donors. Amplification used 60 Vbeta primers and 13 Jbeta primers. Method: immunoSEQ multiplex PCR; TCRdb's copy keeps in-frame clones and lacks some. The table records tens of thousands of clones, over 65% of them present only once. Sequencing used PBMCs. The source is a man aged 55 to 70 in good health and CMV-seronegative.

The rearrangement uses TRBV7-9 and TRBJ1-3; D uncertain. Trimming stripped 1 base from V and 8 bases from J, with 9 bases between. The CDR3 extends over 13 amino acids. CDR1 is SEHNR, CDR2 FQNEAQ, per germline (reference sequence). In DNA, the CDR3 is TGTGCCAGCAGCTTAGTACAGTCTGACACCATATATTTT. Protein: CASSLVQSDTIYF.

The chain has TRBV5-1 and TRBJ2-5; 8 nucleotides match TRBD2. The germline V gene encodes CDR1 SGHRS and CDR2 YFSETQ. The length of the CDR3 is 16 residues. V was pared by 4 bases and J by 6 bases, with 14 bases of the junction left unmatched. CDR3 in amino acids: CASSLGGAGGQKTQYF. The CDR3 DNA reads TGCGCCAGCAGCCTGGGCGGGGCGGGGGGCCAGAAGACCCAGTACTTC.

This chain uses TRBV7-2 with TRBJ1-2; D perhaps matches TRBD1 (6 bases). Germline CDR1 is SGHTA and CDR2 is FQGNSA. V lost 2 bases and J lost 2, with 6 bases in between. The CDR3 totals 13 residues. The DNA of the CDR3 is TGTGCCAGCAGCTTACAGGGGAACTATGGCTACACCTTC. Translated: CASSLQGNYGYTF.

The gene calls are TRBV6-5 and TRBJ1-2, with TRBD1 matching 8 bases. This CDR3 contains 14 residues. V dropped 7 bases and J dropped 1; count of bases not matched to a gene: 5. Germline V gene data show CDR1 as MNHEY and CDR2 as SVGAGI. CDR3 DNA: TGTGCCAGCACACCGACAGGGGTTAACTATGGCTACACCTTC. It translates to CASTPTGVNYGYTF.